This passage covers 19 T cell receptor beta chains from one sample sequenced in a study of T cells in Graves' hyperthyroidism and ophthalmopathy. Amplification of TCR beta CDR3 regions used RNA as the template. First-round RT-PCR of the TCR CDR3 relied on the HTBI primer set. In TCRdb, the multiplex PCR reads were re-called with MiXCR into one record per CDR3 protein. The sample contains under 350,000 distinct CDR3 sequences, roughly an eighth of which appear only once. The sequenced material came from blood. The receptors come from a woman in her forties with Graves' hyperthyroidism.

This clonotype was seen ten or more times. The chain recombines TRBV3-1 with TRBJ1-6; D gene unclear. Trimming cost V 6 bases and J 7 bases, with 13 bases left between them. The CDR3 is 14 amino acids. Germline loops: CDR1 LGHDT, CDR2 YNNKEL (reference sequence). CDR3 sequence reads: CASSPLNTNSPLHF. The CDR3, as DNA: TGTGCCAGCAGTCCTCTCAACACGAATTCACCCCTCCACTTT.

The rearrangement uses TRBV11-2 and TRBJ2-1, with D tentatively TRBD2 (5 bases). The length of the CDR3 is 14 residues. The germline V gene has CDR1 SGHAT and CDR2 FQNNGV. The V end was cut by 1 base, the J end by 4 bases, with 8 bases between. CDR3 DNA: TGTGCCAGCAGCTTAGTAGGAGGATACAATGAGCAGTTCTTC. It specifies CASSLVGGYNEQFF.

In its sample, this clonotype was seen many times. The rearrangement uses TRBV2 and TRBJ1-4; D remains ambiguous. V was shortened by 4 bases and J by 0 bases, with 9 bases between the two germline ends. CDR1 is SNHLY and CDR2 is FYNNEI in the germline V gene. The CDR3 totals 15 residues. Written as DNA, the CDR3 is TGTGCCAGCAGTGTCCCCGGGACAACTAATGAAAAACTGTTTTTT. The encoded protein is CASSVPGTTNEKLFF.

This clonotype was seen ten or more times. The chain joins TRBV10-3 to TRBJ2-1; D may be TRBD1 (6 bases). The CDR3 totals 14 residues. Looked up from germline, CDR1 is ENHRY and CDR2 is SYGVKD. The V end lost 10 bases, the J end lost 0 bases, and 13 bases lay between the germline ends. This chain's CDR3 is CATWGQSSYNEQFF. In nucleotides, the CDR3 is TGTGCCACATGGGGGCAGAGCTCCTACAATGAGCAGTTCTTC.

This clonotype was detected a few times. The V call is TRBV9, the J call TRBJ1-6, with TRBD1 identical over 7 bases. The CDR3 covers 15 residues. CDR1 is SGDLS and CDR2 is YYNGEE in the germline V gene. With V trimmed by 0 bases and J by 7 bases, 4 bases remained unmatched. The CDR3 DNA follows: TGTGCCAGCAGCGTAGGTGGACAGGCAAATTCACCCCTCCACTTT. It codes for CASSVGGQANSPLHF. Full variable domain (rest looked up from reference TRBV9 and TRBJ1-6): DSGVTQTPKHLITATGQRVTLRCSPRSGDLSVYWYQQSLDQGLQFLIQYYNGEERAKGNILERFSAQQFPDLHSELNLSSLELGDSALYFCASSVGGQANSPLHFGNGTRLTVT.

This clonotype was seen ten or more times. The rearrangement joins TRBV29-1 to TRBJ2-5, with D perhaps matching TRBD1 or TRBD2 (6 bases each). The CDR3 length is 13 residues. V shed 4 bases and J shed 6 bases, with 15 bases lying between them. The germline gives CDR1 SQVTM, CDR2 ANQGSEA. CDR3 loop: CSVVPQGGQTQYF. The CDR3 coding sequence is TGCAGCGTTGTGCCCCAAGGGGGGCAGACCCAGTACTTC.

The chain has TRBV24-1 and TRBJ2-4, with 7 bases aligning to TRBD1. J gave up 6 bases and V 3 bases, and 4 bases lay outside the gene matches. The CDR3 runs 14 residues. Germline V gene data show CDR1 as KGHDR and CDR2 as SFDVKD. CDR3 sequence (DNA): TGTGCCACCAGTGATGCCGGGACAGTAAACATTCAGTACTTC. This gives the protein CATSDAGTVNIQYF.

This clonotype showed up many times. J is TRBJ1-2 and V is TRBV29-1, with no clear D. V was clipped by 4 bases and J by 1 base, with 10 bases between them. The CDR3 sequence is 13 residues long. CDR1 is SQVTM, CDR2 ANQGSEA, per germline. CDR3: CSVVKGLNYGYTF. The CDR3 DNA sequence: TGCAGCGTTGTGAAAGGACTTAACTATGGCTACACCTTC.

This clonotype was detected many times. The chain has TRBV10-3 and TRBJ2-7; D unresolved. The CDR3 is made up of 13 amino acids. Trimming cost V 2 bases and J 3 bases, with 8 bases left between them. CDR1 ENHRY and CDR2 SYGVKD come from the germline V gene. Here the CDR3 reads CAISEGVGYEQYF. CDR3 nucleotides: TGTGCCATCAGTGAGGGGGTCGGCTACGAGCAGTACTTC.

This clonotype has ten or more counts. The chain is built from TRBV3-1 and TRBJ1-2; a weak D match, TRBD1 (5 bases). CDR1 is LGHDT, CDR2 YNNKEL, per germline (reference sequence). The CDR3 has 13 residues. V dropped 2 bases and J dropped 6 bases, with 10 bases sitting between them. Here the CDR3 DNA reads TGTGCCAGCAGCCAACGGGTCAGGGATGGCTACACCTTC. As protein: CASSQRVRDGYTF.

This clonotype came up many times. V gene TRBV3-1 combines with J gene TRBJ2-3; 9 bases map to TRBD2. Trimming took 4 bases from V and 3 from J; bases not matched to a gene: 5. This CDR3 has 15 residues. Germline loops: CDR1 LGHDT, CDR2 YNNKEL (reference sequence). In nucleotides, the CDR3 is TGTGCCAGCAGCCTTAGCGGGAGTGGGACAGATACGCAGTATTTT. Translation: CASSLSGSGTDTQYF.

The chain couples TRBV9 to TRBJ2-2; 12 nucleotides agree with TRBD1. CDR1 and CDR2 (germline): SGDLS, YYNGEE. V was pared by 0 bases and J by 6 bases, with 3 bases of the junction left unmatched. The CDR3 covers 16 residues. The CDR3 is CASSVEGTGGSGELFF. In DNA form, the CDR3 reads TGTGCCAGCAGCGTAGAGGGGACAGGGGGCTCCGGGGAGCTGTTTTTT.

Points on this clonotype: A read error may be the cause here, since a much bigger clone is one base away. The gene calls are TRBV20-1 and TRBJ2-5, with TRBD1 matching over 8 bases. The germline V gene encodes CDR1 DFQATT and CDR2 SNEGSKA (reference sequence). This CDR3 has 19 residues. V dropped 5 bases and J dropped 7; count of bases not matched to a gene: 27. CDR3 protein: CSAYYSMTGTGGLWGTQYF. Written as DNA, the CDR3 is TGCAGTGCTTACTATTCCATGACCGGGACAGGAGGTCTGTGGGGGACCCAGTACTTC.

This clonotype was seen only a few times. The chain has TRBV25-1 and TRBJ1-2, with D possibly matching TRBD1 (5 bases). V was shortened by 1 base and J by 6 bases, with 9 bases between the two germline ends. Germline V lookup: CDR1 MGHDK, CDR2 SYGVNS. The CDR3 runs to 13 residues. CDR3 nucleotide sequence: TGTGCCAGCAGTGAATCAGGGCGAGATGGCTACACCTTC. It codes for CASSESGRDGYTF.

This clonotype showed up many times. In DNA, the CDR3 is TGCAGTGCTAGAGAGATAGCGGGAGAAACTAGAGAGACCCAGTACTTC. Translating gives CSAREIAGETRETQYF. The chain joins TRBV20-1 to TRBJ2-5; 9 positions agree with TRBD2. Germline CDR1 is DFQATT and CDR2 is SNEGSKA (reference sequence). There are 16 residues in the CDR3. The V segment lost 0 bases and the J segment 4 bases; nucleotides outside the gene matches: 9.

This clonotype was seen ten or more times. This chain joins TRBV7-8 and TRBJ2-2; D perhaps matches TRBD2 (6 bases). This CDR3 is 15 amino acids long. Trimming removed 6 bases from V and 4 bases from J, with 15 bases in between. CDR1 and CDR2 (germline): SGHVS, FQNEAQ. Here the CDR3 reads CASRLSGGRTGELFF. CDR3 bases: TGTGCCAGCAGGCTATCAGGAGGGCGCACCGGGGAGCTGTTTTTT.

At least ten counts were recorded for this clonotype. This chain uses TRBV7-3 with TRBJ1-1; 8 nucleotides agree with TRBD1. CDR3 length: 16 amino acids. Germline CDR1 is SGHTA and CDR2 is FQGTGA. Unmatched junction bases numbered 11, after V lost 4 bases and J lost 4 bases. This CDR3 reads CASSSTGQGFRTEAFF. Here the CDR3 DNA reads TGTGCCAGCAGCTCCACCGGACAGGGTTTTCGCACTGAAGCTTTCTTT.

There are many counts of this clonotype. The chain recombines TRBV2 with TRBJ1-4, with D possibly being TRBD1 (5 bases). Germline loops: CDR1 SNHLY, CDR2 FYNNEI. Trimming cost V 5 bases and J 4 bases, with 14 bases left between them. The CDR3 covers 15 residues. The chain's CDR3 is CASSRRDGLNEKLFF. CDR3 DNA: TGTGCCAGCAGTAGGCGGGACGGTCTTAATGAAAAACTGTTTTTT.

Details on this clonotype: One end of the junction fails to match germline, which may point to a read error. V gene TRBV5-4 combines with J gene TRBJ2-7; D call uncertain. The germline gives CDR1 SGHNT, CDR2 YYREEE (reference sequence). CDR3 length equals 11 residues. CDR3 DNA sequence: TGTGCCAGCAGCTTGGGGTACGAGCAGCACTTC. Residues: CASSLGYEQHF.